One and the same sample provided the 11 T cell receptor beta chains below, sequenced in a study of blood T cell repertoires in COVID-19. TCRdb keeps only in-frame clones here, not all; method: immunoSEQ multiplex PCR. Counted here are about 150,000 clones, 70% to 85% occurring once; the ten biggest clones make up 0.6% to 0.7%. Input material: peripheral blood. The receptors come from a man in his sixties with COVID-19, enrolled during active disease.

The chain combines TRBV6-2 or TRBV6-3 with TRBJ2-3; 9 bases agree with TRBD2. The germline V gene encodes CDR1 MNHEY and CDR2 SVGEGT. Losses at the gene ends were 5 bases for V and 10 bases for J; bases not matched to a gene: 13. The CDR3 loop spans 15 amino acids. CDR3: CASSQTSGVSRPQYF. The CDR3, as DNA: TGTGCCAGCAGTCAGACTAGCGGTGTGAGTCGCCCGCAGTATTTT.

The rearrangement joins TRBV19 to TRBJ2-2, with 13 bases that match TRBD2. CDR1 and CDR2 from the germline V gene are LNHDA and SQIVND (reference sequence). The V gene end was trimmed by 1 base and the J gene end by 8 bases; junction bases not matched to a gene: 4. CDR3 size: 16 residues. The CDR3 reads CASSIGTSGSIGELFF. CDR3 in DNA: TGTGCCAGTAGTATAGGGACTAGCGGGAGTATTGGGGAGCTGTTTTTT.

V is TRBV5-4 and J is TRBJ2-1, with 13 bases fitting TRBD2. V trimming: 5 bases; J trimming: 6 bases; junction bases outside the gene matches: 5. This CDR3 has 15 amino acids. Germline CDR1 SGHNT, CDR2 YYREEE (reference sequence). CDR3 region: CASRGGLAGSNEQFF. The CDR3 DNA is TGTGCCAGCAGGGGGGGACTAGCGGGATCCAATGAGCAGTTCTTC.

The chain couples TRBV9 to TRBJ1-3; D unclear. The ends were cut back, 4 bases at V and 3 bases at J, with 17 bases in the middle. Germline V gene data show CDR1 as SGDLS and CDR2 as YYNGEE. CDR3 length: 16 amino acids. CDR3 loop: CASSPYEQLIGNTIYF. The CDR3 DNA reads as TGTGCCAGCAGCCCCTACGAACAGCTTATTGGAAACACCATATATTTT.

Written as DNA, the CDR3 is TGTGCCAGCAGCTCGGCGGGAGCCACAGATACGCAGTATTTT. It codes for CASSSAGATDTQYF. This rearrangement joins TRBV9 to TRBJ2-3; 7 bases match TRBD2. J was trimmed by 2 bases and V by 4 bases; bases with no gene match: 4. The CDR3 runs to 14 residues. CDR1 is SGDLS and CDR2 is YYNGEE in the germline V gene.

The rearrangement links TRBV5-1 to TRBJ2-3; 9 nucleotides line up with TRBD1. V dropped 3 bases and J dropped 6; count of bases not matched to a gene: 5. The CDR3 has 14 residues. The V gene's germline CDR1 is SGHRS and CDR2 YFSETQ. DNA for the CDR3: TGCGCCAGCAGCTCGGACAGGGGTACGGATACGCAGTATTTT. It is translated as CASSSDRGTDTQYF.

In this sample, this clone turned up once. The CDR3: CAISESGTASDIQYF. The DNA for the CDR3 is TGTGCCATCAGTGAGTCGGGGACAGCATCGGACATTCAGTACTTC. The V gene is TRBV10-3, the J gene TRBJ2-4, with 7 nucleotides matching TRBD1. V dropped 0 bases and J dropped 8; count of bases not matched to a gene: 7. CDR3 size: 15 residues. CDR1 is ENHRY and CDR2 is SYGVKD in the germline V gene.

The chain employs TRBV19 and TRBJ1-5; 10 bases agree with TRBD1. The length of the CDR3 is 16 residues. Germline V CDR1 and CDR2: LNHDA, SQIVND (reference sequence). V was clipped by 4 bases and J by 6 bases; unmatched bases: 9. This chain's CDR3 is CASSTSTGGEGQPQHF. For the CDR3, the DNA is TGTGCCAGTAGTACCTCGACAGGGGGCGAGGGTCAGCCCCAGCATTTT.

V is TRBV18 and J is TRBJ1-5; 8 positions match TRBD1. CDR3 size: 15 residues. V lost 5 bases, J lost 2 bases, and 5 bases stayed unmatched. The germline gives CDR1 KGHSH, CDR2 LQKENI. CDR3 coding DNA: TGTGCCAGCTCAACAGGGGGAAGGCGCAATCAGCCCCAGCATTTT. It translates to CASSTGGRRNQPQHF.

Remarks on this clone: Distinct nucleotide sequences in the sample also encode this CDR3. The CDR3 here is CASSIGQGSYEQYF. The CDR3 bases are TGTGCCAGTAGTATCGGACAGGGTTCCTACGAGCAGTACTTC. J is TRBJ2-7 and V is TRBV19; 8 bases fit TRBD1. The germline V gene encodes CDR1 LNHDA and CDR2 SQIVND (reference sequence). The CDR3 extends over 14 amino acids. V was clipped by 3 bases and J by 1 base; unmatched bases: 2.

This chain joins TRBV5-6 and TRBJ1-5, with D tentatively TRBD1 (6 bases). Trimming took off 3 bases at V and 6 bases at J, with 16 bases between the two ends. Germline CDR1 SGHDT, CDR2 YYEEEE. This CDR3 has 15 amino acids. The CDR3 DNA sequence: TGTGCCAGCAGCTCACAGGGTAGGGGCCCTCAGCCCCAGCATTTT. This sequence encodes CASSSQGRGPQPQHF.